The 5 T cell receptor beta chains presented below share a single source sample, sequenced in a study of cytomegalovirus exposure and HLA in healthy donors. The PCR ran on 60 Vbeta and 13 Jbeta primers. Only in-frame clones appear in the TCRdb table, and some are missing; sequencing was by immunoSEQ multiplex PCR. The table lists a few hundred thousand clones, about three quarters of them singletons. The sample taken for sequencing was PBMCs. The receptors here all came from a man younger than 30 in good health and CMV-seronegative.

V is TRBV5-1 and J is TRBJ1-1; 9 positions agree with TRBD1. Germline V gene lookup returns CDR1 SGHRS and CDR2 YFSETQ. V gave up 4 bases and J gave up 3 bases; unmatched junction bases: 7. The CDR3 consists of 15 residues. The CDR3 region is CASSGTGGAYTEAFF. The CDR3, as DNA: TGCGCCAGCAGCGGAACAGGGGGCGCTTACACTGAAGCTTTCTTT. Full variable domain (rest looked up from reference TRBV5-1 and TRBJ1-1): KAGVTQTPRYLIKTRGQQVTLSCSPISGHRSVSWYQQTPGQGLQFLFEYFSETQRNKGNFPGRFSGRQFSNSRSEMNVSTLELGDSALYLCASSGTGGAYTEAFFGQGTRLTVV.

This chain connects TRBV7-3 to TRBJ1-1, with 7 bases lining up with TRBD1. V shed 2 bases and J 6 bases; nucleotides not matched to a gene: 6. This CDR3 has 14 amino acids. From germline, CDR1 is SGHTA and CDR2 FQGTGA. The CDR3 DNA reads TGTGCCAGCAGCTTAGGCGGGACAGCCTCTGAAGCTTTCTTT. Amino acid sequence: CASSLGGTASEAFF.

The genes are TRBV9 and TRBJ2-1, with 9 bases that match TRBD2. This CDR3 is built from 16 residues. Germline V gene lookup returns CDR1 SGDLS and CDR2 YYNGEE. Germline trimming cut 3 bases from V and 6 bases from J; bases unmatched to any gene: 10. CDR3 DNA sequence: TGTGCCAGCAGCGCGGCCGGGACTAGCTTTTTCAATGAGCAGTTCTTC. Its protein is CASSAAGTSFFNEQFF.

The genes are TRBV9 and TRBJ2-5; 10 nucleotides match TRBD2. The V gene end was trimmed by 0 bases and the J gene end by 7 bases; junction bases not matched to a gene: 9. The germline gives CDR1 SGDLS, CDR2 YYNGEE. The CDR3 consists of 16 residues. The CDR3 DNA sequence: TGTGCCAGCAGCGTAGATAGCGGGGGGTTAACGGGGACCCAGTACTTC. It specifies CASSVDSGGLTGTQYF.

V and J are TRBV5-5 and TRBJ2-1; 8 positions match TRBD1. This CDR3 is 15 amino acids long. CDR1 and CDR2 from the germline V gene are SGHKS and YYEKEE (reference sequence). With V trimmed by 1 base and J by 8 bases, 8 bases remained unmatched. CDR3 region: CASSLIPGGSDEQFF. CDR3 nucleotide sequence: TGTGCCAGCAGCTTGATCCCAGGGGGCTCGGATGAGCAGTTCTTC.